This T cell receptor beta chain is drawn from a study of T cells in women clearing cervical HPV infection. Using immunoSEQ multiplex PCR, the repertoire was profiled, and TCRdb retains in-frame clones only, with some absent. The table lists some 39,000 clones. The V gene end was trimmed by 6 bases and the J gene end by 7 bases; junction bases not matched to a gene: 10. CDR3 size: 16 residues. Per germline, CDR1 SGHVS and CDR2 FQNEAQ. Notes on this clone: The read ends 3 residues shy of where the CDR3 ends; the end is completed using the germline J gene.

All donors had a single incident cervical HPV16 infection, not prevalent. The gene calls are TRBV7-8 and TRBJ1-6; 9 nucleotides agree with TRBD1. The sequenced material came from blood buffy coat. The clonotype originates from a woman between 18 and 70 years old with a cervical HPV16 infection that either progressed to CIN3+ or cleared (not recorded which). CDR3 bases read: TGTGCCAGCAGACTCCGCCGACAGGGGGGAAATTCACCC. Protein product: CASRLRRQGGNSP. The full CDR3 protein is CASRLRRQGGNSPLHF.